The sequence of this TCR beta chain was determined in a study of control samples from healthy donors and cancer patients (TCRdb year 2020). Turning to this clone: Its cognate antigen has yet to be identified. No much larger clone is present one base from it, and per-base qualities are unavailable.

The library was made by the immunoSEQ multiplex PCR assay. TCRdb took this table from immuneACCESS and kept in-frame rearrangements with V and J called. Such tables lack part of the clones; where checked against another copy, unresolved V genes explain under half of the gap, and the rest is unexplained. A total of under 100,000 clones appear in this sample, around 90% of them only once. The ten largest clones capture 13% to 15% of the sample. The sequence came from a woman aged 65 to 85 in good health. Sequencing used blood.

The CDR3 amino acid sequence is: CASSIGAYNEQFF. The nucleotides are TGTGCCAGCAGTATCGGGGCTTACAATGAGCAGTTCTTC. The V gene is TRBV6-5 and the J gene is TRBJ2-1; the D call is possibly TRBD1 or TRBD2, each sharing 5 bases. From the cysteine up to the phenylalanine, the CDR3 has a length of 13 residues. The entry retains the CDR3 DNA only, 39 bases that are in frame from base 1. From a lookup of the germline V gene, CDR1 and CDR2 are MNHEY and SVGAGI. The V and J ends are trimmed by 5 bases and 4 bases, leaving 9 bases between them.